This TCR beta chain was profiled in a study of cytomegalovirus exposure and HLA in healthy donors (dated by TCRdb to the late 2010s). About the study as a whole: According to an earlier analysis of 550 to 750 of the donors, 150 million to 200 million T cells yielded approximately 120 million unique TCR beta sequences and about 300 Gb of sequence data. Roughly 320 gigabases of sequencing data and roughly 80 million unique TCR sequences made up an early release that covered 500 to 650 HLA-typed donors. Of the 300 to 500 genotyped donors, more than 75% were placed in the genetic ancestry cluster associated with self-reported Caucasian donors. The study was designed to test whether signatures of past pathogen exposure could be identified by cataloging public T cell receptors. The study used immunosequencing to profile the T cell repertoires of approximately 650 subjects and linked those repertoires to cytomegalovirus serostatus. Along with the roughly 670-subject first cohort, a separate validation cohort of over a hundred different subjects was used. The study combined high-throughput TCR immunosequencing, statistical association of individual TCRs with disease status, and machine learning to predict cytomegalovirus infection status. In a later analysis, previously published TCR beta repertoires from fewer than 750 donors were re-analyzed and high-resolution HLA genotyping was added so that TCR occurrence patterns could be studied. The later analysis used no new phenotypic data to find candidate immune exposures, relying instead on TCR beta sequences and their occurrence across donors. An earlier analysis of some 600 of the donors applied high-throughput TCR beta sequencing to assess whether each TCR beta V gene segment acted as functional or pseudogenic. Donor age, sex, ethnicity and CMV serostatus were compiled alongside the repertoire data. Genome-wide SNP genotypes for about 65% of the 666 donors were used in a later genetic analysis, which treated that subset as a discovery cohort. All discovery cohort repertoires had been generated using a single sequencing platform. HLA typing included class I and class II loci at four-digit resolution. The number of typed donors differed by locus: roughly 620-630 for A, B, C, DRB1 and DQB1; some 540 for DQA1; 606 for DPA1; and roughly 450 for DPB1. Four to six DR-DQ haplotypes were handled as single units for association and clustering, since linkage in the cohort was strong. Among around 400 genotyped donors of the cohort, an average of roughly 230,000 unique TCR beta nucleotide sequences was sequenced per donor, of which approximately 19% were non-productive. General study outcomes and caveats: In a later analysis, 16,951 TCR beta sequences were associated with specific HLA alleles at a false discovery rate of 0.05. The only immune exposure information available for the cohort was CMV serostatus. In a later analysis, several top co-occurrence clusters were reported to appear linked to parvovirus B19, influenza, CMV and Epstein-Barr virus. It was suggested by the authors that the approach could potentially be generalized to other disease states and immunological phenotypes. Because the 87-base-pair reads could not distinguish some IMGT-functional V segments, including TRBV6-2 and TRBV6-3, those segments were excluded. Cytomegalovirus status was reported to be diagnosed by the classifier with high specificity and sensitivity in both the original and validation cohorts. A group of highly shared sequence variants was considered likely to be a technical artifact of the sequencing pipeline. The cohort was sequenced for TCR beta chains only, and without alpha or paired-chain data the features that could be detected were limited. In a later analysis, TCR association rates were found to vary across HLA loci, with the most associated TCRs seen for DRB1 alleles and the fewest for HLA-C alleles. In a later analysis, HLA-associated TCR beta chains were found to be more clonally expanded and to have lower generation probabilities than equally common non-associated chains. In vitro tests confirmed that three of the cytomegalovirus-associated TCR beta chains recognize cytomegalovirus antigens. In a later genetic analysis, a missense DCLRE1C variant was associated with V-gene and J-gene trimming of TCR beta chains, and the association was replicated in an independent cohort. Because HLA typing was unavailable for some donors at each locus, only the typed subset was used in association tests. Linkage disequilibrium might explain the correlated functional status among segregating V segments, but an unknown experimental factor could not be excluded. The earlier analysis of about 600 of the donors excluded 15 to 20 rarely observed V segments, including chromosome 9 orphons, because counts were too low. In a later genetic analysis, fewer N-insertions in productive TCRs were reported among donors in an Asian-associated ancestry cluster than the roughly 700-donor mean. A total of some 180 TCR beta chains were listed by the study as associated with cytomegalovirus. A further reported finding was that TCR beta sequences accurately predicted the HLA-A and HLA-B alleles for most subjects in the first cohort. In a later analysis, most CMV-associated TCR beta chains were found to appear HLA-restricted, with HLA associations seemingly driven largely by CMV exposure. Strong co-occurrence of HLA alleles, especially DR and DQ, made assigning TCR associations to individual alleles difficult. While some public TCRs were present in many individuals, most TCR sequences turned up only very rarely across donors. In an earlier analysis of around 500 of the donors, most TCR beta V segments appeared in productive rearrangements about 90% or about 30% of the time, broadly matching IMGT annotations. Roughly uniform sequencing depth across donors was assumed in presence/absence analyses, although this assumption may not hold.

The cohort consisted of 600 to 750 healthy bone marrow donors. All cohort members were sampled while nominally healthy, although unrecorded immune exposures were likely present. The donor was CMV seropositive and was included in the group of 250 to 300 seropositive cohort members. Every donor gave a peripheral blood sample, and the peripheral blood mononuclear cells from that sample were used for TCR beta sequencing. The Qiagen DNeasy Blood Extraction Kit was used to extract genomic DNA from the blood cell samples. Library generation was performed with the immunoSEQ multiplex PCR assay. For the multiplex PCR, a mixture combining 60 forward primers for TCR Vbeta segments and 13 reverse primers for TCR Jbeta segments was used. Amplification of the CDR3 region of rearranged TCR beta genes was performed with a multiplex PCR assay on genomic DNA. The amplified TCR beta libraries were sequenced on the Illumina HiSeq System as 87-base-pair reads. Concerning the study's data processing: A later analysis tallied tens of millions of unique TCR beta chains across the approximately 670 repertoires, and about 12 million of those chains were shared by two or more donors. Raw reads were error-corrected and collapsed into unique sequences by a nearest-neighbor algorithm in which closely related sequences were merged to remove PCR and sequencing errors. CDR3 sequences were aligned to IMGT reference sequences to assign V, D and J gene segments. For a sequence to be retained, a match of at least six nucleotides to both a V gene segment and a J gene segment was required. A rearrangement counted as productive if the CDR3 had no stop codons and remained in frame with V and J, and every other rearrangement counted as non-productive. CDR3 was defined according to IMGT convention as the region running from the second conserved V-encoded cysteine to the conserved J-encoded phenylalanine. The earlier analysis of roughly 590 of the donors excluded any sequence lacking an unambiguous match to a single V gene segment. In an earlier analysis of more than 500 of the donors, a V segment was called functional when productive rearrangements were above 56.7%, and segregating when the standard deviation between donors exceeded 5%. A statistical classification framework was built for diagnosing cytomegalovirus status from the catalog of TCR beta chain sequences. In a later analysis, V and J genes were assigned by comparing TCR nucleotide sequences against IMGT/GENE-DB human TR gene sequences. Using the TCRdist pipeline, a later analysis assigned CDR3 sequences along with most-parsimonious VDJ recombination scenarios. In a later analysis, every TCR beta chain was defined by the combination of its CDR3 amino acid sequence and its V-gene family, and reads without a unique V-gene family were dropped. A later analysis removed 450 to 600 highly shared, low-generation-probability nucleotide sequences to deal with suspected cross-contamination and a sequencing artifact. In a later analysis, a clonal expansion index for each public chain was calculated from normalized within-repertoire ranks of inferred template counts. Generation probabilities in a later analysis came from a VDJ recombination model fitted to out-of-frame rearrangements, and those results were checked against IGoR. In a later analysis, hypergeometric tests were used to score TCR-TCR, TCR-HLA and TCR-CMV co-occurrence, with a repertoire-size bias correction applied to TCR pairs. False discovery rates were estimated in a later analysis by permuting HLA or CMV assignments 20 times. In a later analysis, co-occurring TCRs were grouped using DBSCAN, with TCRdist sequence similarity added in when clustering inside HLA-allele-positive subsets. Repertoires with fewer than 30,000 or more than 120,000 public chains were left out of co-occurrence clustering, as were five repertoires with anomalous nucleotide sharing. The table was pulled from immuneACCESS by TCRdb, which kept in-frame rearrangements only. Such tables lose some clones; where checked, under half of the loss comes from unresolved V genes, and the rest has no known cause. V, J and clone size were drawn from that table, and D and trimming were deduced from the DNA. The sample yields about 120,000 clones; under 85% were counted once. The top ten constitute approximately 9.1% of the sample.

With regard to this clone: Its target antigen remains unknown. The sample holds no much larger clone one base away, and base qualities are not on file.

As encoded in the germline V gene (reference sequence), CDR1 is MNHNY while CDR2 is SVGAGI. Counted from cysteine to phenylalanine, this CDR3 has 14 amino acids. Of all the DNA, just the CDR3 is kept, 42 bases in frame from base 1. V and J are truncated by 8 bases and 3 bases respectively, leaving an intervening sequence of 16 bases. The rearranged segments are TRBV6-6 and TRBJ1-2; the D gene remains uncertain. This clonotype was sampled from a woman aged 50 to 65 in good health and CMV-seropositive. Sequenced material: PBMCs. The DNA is TGTGCCAGCGGCTTCCCCGGGGATCACTATGGCTACACCTTC. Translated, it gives CASGFPGDHYGYTF.